What follows are 13 T cell receptor beta chains derived from one specimen sequenced in a study of beta chain features in type 1 diabetes. Expressed TCRB transcripts were sequenced because the entire RNA isolate underwent reverse transcription. Repertoires were generated with immunoSEQ multiplex PCR, while TCRdb's copy carries only in-frame clones and drops some. The sample yields 250,000 to 350,000 clones, roughly 15% seen once. Sequences were obtained from central memory CD4+ T cells from blood. The source is a man younger than 45 in good health.

This clone was seen a handful of times. The chain recombines TRBV10-2 with TRBJ2-3; D gene unclear. Germline V lookup: CDR1 WSHSY, CDR2 SAAADI. The CDR3 spans 16 residues. Trimming pared 6 bases from V and 4 bases from J, leaving 20 bases between. The CDR3 DNA sequence: TGCGCCAGCAGGGACGTCTCTAGAATAGGGTCAGATACGCAGTATTTT. This gives the protein CASRDVSRIGSDTQYF.

V and J are TRBV9 and TRBJ2-1; D possibly corresponds to TRBD2 (6 bases). Trimming cost V 4 bases and J 5 bases, with 19 bases left between them. The CDR3 length is 16 residues. Germline V CDR1 and CDR2: SGDLS, YYNGEE. The CDR3 nucleotides are TGTGCCAGCAGCCCGACCTTGGGGGGAGTAAACAATGAGCAGTTCTTC. It is translated as CASSPTLGGVNNEQFF.

The table lists this clone with a few counts. As DNA, the CDR3 is TGTGCCATCCTTCCAGGACTAGCAAAAGGGGGCTACGAGCAGTACGTC. Translation: CAILPGLAKGGYEQYV. The rearrangement joins TRBV11-3 to TRBJ2-7; 8 bases align to TRBD2. J lost 3 bases, V lost 10 bases, and 17 bases had no gene match. This CDR3 contains 16 residues. Germline CDR1 and CDR2: SGHNT and YENEEA.

The chain recombines TRBV5-4 with TRBJ2-3; 9 bases line up with TRBD1. The germline V gene has CDR1 SGHNT and CDR2 YYREEE (reference sequence). The ends lost 6 bases at V and 2 bases at J; junction bases unmatched: 10. This CDR3 is built from 16 residues. In DNA form, the CDR3 reads TGTGCCAGCACGAGGAGGGGGACAGGGCCCACAGATACGCAGTATTTT. Translated: CASTRRGTGPTDTQYF. The whole variable domain, remainder taken from reference TRBV5-4 and TRBJ2-3, is ETGVTQSPTHLIKTRGQQVTLRCSSQSGHNTVSWYQQALGQGPQFIFQYYREEENGRGNFPPRFSGLQFPNYSSELNVNALELDDSALYLCASTRRGTGPTDTQYFGPGTRLTVL.

The CDR3 protein is CASSLDTIGELFF. In nucleotides, the CDR3 is TGTGCCAGCAGCTTAGATACTATAGGGGAGCTGTTTTTT. The chain employs TRBV7-2 and TRBJ2-2, with unresolved D. V dropped 1 base and J dropped 8 bases, with 8 bases sitting between them. This CDR3 spans 13 amino acids. Germline assignment: CDR1 SGHTA and CDR2 FQGNSA.

The chain couples TRBV5-4 to TRBJ2-1, with TRBD2 identical over 16 bases. The germline V gene encodes CDR1 SGHNT and CDR2 YYREEE (reference sequence). With 5 bases clipped from V and 9 bases from J, the junction kept 8 bases outside the gene matches. This CDR3 is 16 amino acids long. The CDR3 DNA reads TGTGCCAGCAGGGAAGGGACTAGCGGGAGGGCCATTGAGCAGTTCTTC. Its translation: CASREGTSGRAIEQFF.

As regards this clone: One end of the junction varies from germline; a read error may be responsible. The CDR3 spells CAISKGVQETQYF. The CDR3 bases are TGTGCCATCAGTAAAGGGGTGCAAGAGACCCAGTACTTC. V is TRBV6-5 and J is TRBJ2-5; tentatively, D is TRBD1 (5 bases). The CDR3 has 13 residues. Germline V gene lookup returns CDR1 MNHEY and CDR2 SVGAGI.

This clone was observed a few times. This chain links TRBV29-1 with TRBJ2-5, with D possibly matching TRBD2 (6 bases). V lost 6 bases to trimming and J lost 2 bases, with 13 bases between them. The CDR3 is 13 residues long. Germline-derived CDR1 and CDR2 are SQVTM and ANQGSEA. The CDR3 reads CSVKVGGQETQYF. As DNA, the CDR3 is TGCAGCGTCAAAGTGGGGGGACAAGAGACCCAGTACTTC.

The chain recombines TRBV10-3 with TRBJ1-3, with TRBD1 as a possible D gene (6 bases). Germline values: CDR1 ENHRY, CDR2 SYGVKD. Trimming took 10 bases from V and 0 from J, leaving 10 bases between them. The CDR3 runs to 13 residues. For the CDR3, the DNA is TGTGCCACAGGGGCTGCCTCTGGAAACACCATATATTTT. Encoded protein: CATGAASGNTIYF.

Notes on this clone: The sample carries other DNA sequences with the same CDR3. The genes are TRBV10-2 and TRBJ1-1, with D unresolved. Between the trimmed V and J ends, which lost 2 bases and 1 base, there was a span of 5 bases. This CDR3 region has 13 residues. CDR1 is WSHSY and CDR2 is SAAADI in the germline V gene. The CDR3 loop reads CASSEQANTEAFF. DNA of the CDR3: TGCGCCAGCAGTGAGCAGGCGAACACTGAAGCTTTCTTT.

This clone was detected only a few times. This chain connects TRBV7-3 to TRBJ2-1; D not certain. Per the germline V gene, CDR1 is SGHTA and CDR2 is FQGTGA. V was trimmed by 10 bases and J by 0 bases, leaving 19 bases between them. This CDR3 is built from 16 residues. The chain's CDR3 is CATHPAGQSSYNEQFF. The CDR3 DNA reads as TGTGCCACCCACCCCGCCGGTCAGAGCTCCTACAATGAGCAGTTCTTC.

Only a few counts were recorded for this clone. The junction departs from germline at one end; a sequencing error may be responsible. The chain joins TRBV7-6 to TRBJ2-7, with D perhaps TRBD2 (6 bases). This CDR3 contains 13 residues. Per the germline V gene, CDR1 is SGHVS and CDR2 is FNYEAQ. The DNA for the CDR3 is TGTGCCAGCAGCTTTGGCCCGGGGGAAAACGCGAACTTC. Protein sequence: CASSFGPGENANF.

Only a few counts were recorded for this clone. Here the CDR3 DNA reads TGTGCCAGCAGTGACCCAAGTACAACTGGGACCTATGGCTACACCTTC. Its translation: CASSDPSTTGTYGYTF. The chain carries TRBV6-1 and TRBJ1-2; D is possibly TRBD1 (5 bases). CDR3 length: 16 residues. V was pared by 3 bases and J by 4 bases, with 18 bases between. Germline CDR1 and CDR2: MNHNS and SASEGT.